The source of this T cell receptor beta chain is a study of blood T cell repertoires in COVID-19. Some clones are missing from TCRdb's copy, which holds only in-frame ones; the method was immunoSEQ multiplex PCR. The table has about 140,000 clones, approximately 92% seen once. Sequencing was done on a sample of peripheral blood. This receptor was identified in a woman in her sixties or seventies with active COVID-19.

The CDR3 region has the DNA TGTGCCAGCAGCATGAGGGAGGGCCCGTACGAGCAGTACTTC. This codes for CASSMREGPYEQYF. This chain links TRBV7-8 with TRBJ2-7; 7 nucleotides align to TRBD2. The J segment lost 4 bases and the V segment lost 5 bases, leaving 8 bases of the junction unmatched. The germline gives CDR1 SGHVS, CDR2 FQNEAQ. The CDR3 spans 14 residues.